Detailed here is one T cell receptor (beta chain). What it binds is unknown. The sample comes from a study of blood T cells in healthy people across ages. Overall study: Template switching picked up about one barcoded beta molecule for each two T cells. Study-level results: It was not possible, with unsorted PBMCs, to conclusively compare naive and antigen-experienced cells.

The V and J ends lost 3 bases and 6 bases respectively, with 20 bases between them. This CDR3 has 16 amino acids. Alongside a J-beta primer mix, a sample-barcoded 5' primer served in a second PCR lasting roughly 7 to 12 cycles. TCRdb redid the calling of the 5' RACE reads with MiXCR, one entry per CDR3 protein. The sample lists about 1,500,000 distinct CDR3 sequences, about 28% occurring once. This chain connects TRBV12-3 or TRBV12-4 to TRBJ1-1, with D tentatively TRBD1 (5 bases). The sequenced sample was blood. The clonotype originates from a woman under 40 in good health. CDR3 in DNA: TGTGCCAGCAGTTTTCGGATGGGAGGGGCAGGGTCTGAAGCTTTCTTT. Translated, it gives CASSFRMGGAGSEAFF.